This TCR beta chain was sequenced for a study of blood T cell repertoires in COVID-19. Overall study: Collection of acute and convalescent COVID-19 samples took place in the United States, Italy and Spain. T cells, B-cell-depleted T cells, or PBMCs provided the cDNA or gDNA that served as material.

Authors' methods: Reference gene primer amplification gave nucleated cell count estimates. Some clones are missing from TCRdb's copy, which holds only in-frame ones; the method was immunoSEQ multiplex PCR. Clone size and V and J calls were adopted from that table, with D and trimming inferred from the DNA. The table records around 70,000 clones, roughly four fifths of them present only once. V was shortened by 3 bases and J by 4 bases, with 15 bases between the two germline ends. This CDR3 contains 15 residues. CDR1 and CDR2 from the germline V gene are WSHSY and SAAADI. This clone was recorded only once.

The source material was peripheral blood. This clonotype originated in a woman aged 60 to 75 with acute or convalescent COVID-19. The chain has TRBV10-2 and TRBJ1-2, with D perhaps matching TRBD1 (5 bases). In DNA, the CDR3 is TGCGCCAGCAGTGACCCCACCGGTGGGGCCTATGGCTACACCTTC. Translation gives CASSDPTGGAYGYTF.